This T cell receptor beta chain is drawn from a study of TIL therapy for anti-PD-1-resistant metastatic lung cancer. Noted time point: pre-treatment sample, taken before nivolumab and TIL therapy. Enrollment ran from late 2017 to early 2020. Sequencing used immunoSEQ v3. The protocol was immunoSEQ multiplex PCR, while the TCRdb copy is restricted to in-frame clones and leaves out a portion. The data contain 25,000 to 40,000 clones, 74% of them singletons. Germline CDR1 and CDR2: KGHSH and LQKENI. V was shortened by 4 bases and J by 7 bases, with 5 bases between the two germline ends. The CDR3 extends over 11 amino acids.

This receptor was taken from a woman aged 25 to 80 with non-small cell lung cancer. The chain joins TRBV18 to TRBJ2-1, with TRBD2 as a possible D gene (5 bases). The sample here was blood, taken at baseline. The CDR3: CASSRENEQFF. CDR3 DNA sequence: TGTGCCAGCTCACGGGAGAATGAGCAGTTCTTC.